This record covers a single T cell receptor beta chain. The antigen is not known. After removal of 4 bases from V and 8 bases from J, the junction contained 6 bases not matched to a gene. Germline values: CDR1 SGHRS, CDR2 YFSETQ. The CDR3 has 14 amino acids. The data are from a study of beta chain features in type 1 diabetes. Findings and limits, study-wide: Possibly, sequencing cDNA over-represented cells that had high TCR expression levels. HLA influence on TCRB rearrangement stayed unresolved here. TCRB CDR3s were moderately but significantly shorter in Type 1 diabetes patients in all four CD4+ subsets.

Blood was drawn once from each donor into heparinised tubes. The draws averaged about 0.12 L. Sorting based on CD45RO/CCR7/CD25/CD127/CD95/CD27 separated CD4+ naive, central memory, regulatory and stem cell-like memory cells. The isolated RNA, all of it, was reverse transcribed, so expressed TCRB transcripts were what got sequenced. Profiling relied on immunoSEQ multiplex PCR, and the TCRdb table lists in-frame clones only, not all of them. The table records almost 350,000 clones, roughly 8.8% of them present only once. The sequencing sample was made of central memory CD4+ T cells from blood. The rearrangement links TRBV5-1 to TRBJ1-4; TRBD1 aligns across 9 bases. This TCR was recovered from a man aged 30 to 39 with type 1 diabetes. The CDR3 loop reads CASSTGQGGEKLFF. In nucleotides, the CDR3 is TGCGCCAGCAGCACGGGACAGGGTGGCGAAAAACTGTTTTTT.